This TCR beta chain stems from a study of shared clonotypes between healthy human individuals. Overall study results and limits: Compared with memory subsets, naive subsets generally had larger estimated richness. For sorted subsets, rarefaction showed incomplete sequencing despite large depth.

Replicate PCRs run on sorted subsets employed 200 to 250 ng DNA, 25,000 to 35,000 T cell genomes. Per the study methods: ImmunoSEQ only sent back junction sequences with no quality scores, so filtering was done differently. Data came from immunoSEQ multiplex PCR; TCRdb stores just in-frame clones and leaves some out. The V and J calls and clone size are taken from that table; D and trimming were inferred from the DNA. The table has about 2 million clones, roughly 94% seen once. Positive CCR7 selection of CD45RO-negative cells yielded the naive CD8 cells, and terminally differentiated effector memory CD45RA+ cells were excluded. This CDR3 spans 13 amino acids. J gave up 4 bases and V 2 bases, and 2 bases lay outside the gene matches. Germline values: CDR1 SEHNR, CDR2 FQNEAQ (reference sequence). In the case of this clone: Antigen unknown. Distinct nucleotide sequences in the sample also encode this CDR3.

The sequence was obtained from a man between 18 and 35 years old in good health. The sample taken for sequencing was naive CD8+ T cells sorted from blood. This chain joins TRBV7-9 and TRBJ2-7; 7 bases agree with TRBD1. The CDR3 spells CASSLRDRYEQYF. CDR3 sequence (DNA): TGTGCCAGCAGCTTACGGGACAGATACGAGCAGTACTTC.